Listed here are 15 T cell receptor beta chains from one sample, sequenced in a study of blood T cell repertoires in COVID-19 (dated by TCRdb to 2020 to 2022). Libraries were prepared through the immunoSEQ multiplex PCR assay. What TCRdb holds here is the immuneACCESS table cut down to in-frame rearrangements. Part of the clones is not present; checked against another copy, under half of the missing clones reflect an unresolved V gene, and the others are unexplained. This sample lists 200,000 to 250,000 clones; about 80% were detected once. The ten biggest clones cover 1.8% of the sample. Sequencing input: PBMCs or T cells enriched from blood (not recorded which). The source is a man in his sixties who had recovered from COVID-19.

The V and J genes are TRBV6-4 and TRBJ2-6; D may be TRBD1 (5 bases). Per germline, CDR1 MRHNA and CDR2 SNTAGT. CDR3 length: 20 residues. V was clipped by 8 bases and J by 2 bases, with 28 bases between them. Written as DNA, the CDR3 is TGTGCCAGCTACCTTTTGACCGTGGGGCAGGGTTTGACTGGGGCCAACGTCCTGACTTTC. Amino acids: CASYLLTVGQGLTGANVLTF.

This rearrangement joins TRBV13 to TRBJ1-5; 8 positions match TRBD1. The CDR3 length is 17 residues. Trimming at V came to 4 bases and at J to 3 bases, leaving 11 bases not matched to a gene. Germline-derived CDR1 and CDR2 are PRHDT and FYEKMQ (reference sequence). CDR3 in amino acids: CASSSTAQGADNQPQHF. CDR3 DNA sequence: TGTGCCAGCAGCTCCACCGCCCAGGGGGCTGACAATCAGCCCCAGCATTTT.

The V and J genes are TRBV2 and TRBJ1-2, with D perhaps TRBD1 (6 bases). Germline CDR1 SNHLY, CDR2 FYNNEI. Trimming shortened V by 6 bases and J by 2 bases, and 10 bases separated the two germline ends. The length of the CDR3 is 13 residues. The CDR3 DNA is TGTGCCAGCAGCCCGGACAGCAACTATGGCTACACCTTC. Residues: CASSPDSNYGYTF. The whole variable domain, filled in from reference TRBV2 and TRBJ1-2, reads EPEVTQTPSHQVTQMGQEVILRCVPISNHLYFYWYRQILGQKVEFLVSFYNNEISEKSEIFDDQFSVERPDGSNFTLKIRSTKLEDSAMYFCASSPDSNYGYTFGSGTRLTVV.

The rearrangement links TRBV29-1 to TRBJ1-2; D unclear. The CDR3 totals 12 residues. V was pared by 4 bases and J by 0 bases, with 6 bases between. Germline V gene sequence: CDR1 SQVTM, CDR2 ANQGSEA. The CDR3 sequence: CSVAQSNYGYTF. DNA for the CDR3: TGCAGCGTTGCACAGTCTAACTATGGCTACACCTTC.

CDR3 protein: CASSRDFGETQYF. DNA of the CDR3: TGTGCCAGCAGCCGGGACTTTGGGGAGACCCAGTACTTC. The chain carries TRBV3-1 (or the pseudogene TRBV3-2) and TRBJ2-5, with D tentatively TRBD2 (6 bases). The germline CDR1 and CDR2 sequences are LGHDT and YNNKEL (reference sequence). The CDR3 is 13 residues long. Trimming shortened V by 4 bases and J by 5 bases, and 11 bases separated the two germline ends.

This sequence joins TRBV19 and TRBJ1-5, with D unclear. The CDR3 contains 14 residues. The germline V and J ends were trimmed by 1 base and 2 bases, with 6 bases remaining between them. Germline CDR1 is LNHDA and CDR2 is SQIVND (reference sequence). The CDR3 here is CASSIGEGNQPQHF. The CDR3 DNA follows: TGTGCCAGTAGTATAGGAGAGGGCAATCAGCCCCAGCATTTT.

The chain is built from TRBV6-5 and TRBJ2-5; 8 positions agree with TRBD1. Germline CDR1 reads MNHEY; CDR2 reads SVGAGI. CDR3 length equals 14 residues. Unmatched junction bases numbered 10, after V lost 8 bases and J lost 5 bases. Here the CDR3 DNA reads TGTGCCAGCGCTTACCAGGGGGCCACGGAGACCCAGTACTTC. Protein sequence: CASAYQGATETQYF.

The chain joins TRBV4-3 to TRBJ2-5; 11 bases line up with TRBD2. The length of the CDR3 is 16 residues. Trimming took 3 bases from V and 2 from J; bases not matched to a gene: 5. Germline V gene lookup returns CDR1 LGHNA and CDR2 YSLEER. This CDR3 reads CASSQYLAGGQETQYF. The CDR3 nucleotides are TGCGCCAGCAGCCAGTATTTAGCGGGGGGGCAAGAGACCCAGTACTTC.

This clone has only a few counts. The chain uses TRBV7-2 and TRBJ2-7; 15 nucleotides agree with TRBD2. V dropped 8 bases and J dropped 3; count of bases not matched to a gene: 8. The CDR3 length is 16 residues. Germline values: CDR1 SGHTA, CDR2 FQGNSA. The CDR3 DNA reads TGTGCCAGCGGACGGACTAGCGGGGGGGCCGGCTACGAGCAGTACTTC. Residues: CASGRTSGGAGYEQYF.

The chain employs TRBV5-1 and TRBJ1-4; D not resolved. CDR3 length equals 15 residues. With 0 bases removed from V and 0 bases from J, the gap between germline ends came to 6 bases. Germline lookup yields CDR1 SGHRS and CDR2 YFSETQ. CDR3 protein: CASSLDSATNEKLFF. CDR3 DNA: TGCGCCAGCAGCTTGGATTCGGCAACTAATGAAAAACTGTTTTTT.

J is TRBJ1-4 and V is TRBV2, with 7 bases fitting TRBD1. V shed 6 bases and J 10 bases; nucleotides not matched to a gene: 20. The CDR3 sequence is 17 residues long. Germline lookup yields CDR1 SNHLY and CDR2 FYNNEI. This CDR3 reads CASRPGTARINDGKLFF. CDR3 nucleotides: TGTGCCAGCAGACCCGGGACAGCTCGCATTAATGACGGAAAACTGTTTTTT.

The chain links TRBV6-5 to TRBJ1-5; TRBD1 agrees at 9 bases. CDR1 and CDR2 (germline): MNHEY, SVGAGI. V shed 0 bases and J 7 bases; nucleotides not matched to a gene: 4. The CDR3 is 15 amino acids. The CDR3 is CASSYSGTGLQPQHF. Written as DNA, the CDR3 is TGTGCCAGCAGTTACTCCGGGACAGGGCTACAGCCCCAGCATTTT.

The V call is TRBV6-2 or TRBV6-3, the J call TRBJ2-5; D possibly corresponds to TRBD2 (7 bases). V shed 6 bases and J shed 5 bases, with 19 bases lying between them. The CDR3 runs to 15 residues. CDR1 is MNHEY, CDR2 SVGEGT, per germline. The CDR3 sequence: CASSPEGGAGETQYF. The DNA for the CDR3 is TGTGCCAGCAGCCCTGAGGGGGGGGCAGGGGAGACCCAGTACTTC.

The rearrangement uses TRBV10-3 and TRBJ2-7, with D unresolved. V gave up 2 bases and J gave up 1 base, with 3 bases separating them. CDR1 is ENHRY and CDR2 is SYGVKD in the germline V gene. The CDR3 extends over 12 amino acids. This CDR3 is CAISETSYEQYF. The CDR3, as DNA: TGTGCCATCAGTGAGACTTCCTACGAGCAGTACTTC.

The chain uses TRBV28 and TRBJ1-1; tentative D call: TRBD1 (6 bases). Trimming stripped 7 bases from V and 1 base from J, with 10 bases between. Germline V gene lookup returns CDR1 MDHEN and CDR2 SYDVKM. This CDR3 contains 13 residues. The CDR3 protein is CASTSTGNTEAFF. The CDR3 nucleotides read TGTGCCAGCACCTCGACAGGGAACACTGAAGCTTTCTTT.